A selection of T cell receptor beta chains follows, all from one sample in a study of T cells in localized non-small cell lung cancer. The table came from immunoSEQ multiplex PCR; TCRdb's copy has only in-frame clones and leaves some out. This sample yields about 45,000 clones, of which 75% to 95% are seen a single time; roughly a tenth belongs to the top ten. The sample was PBMCs, taken before any cancer treatment. These receptors all stem from a woman aged 35-75 years with stage II lung adenocarcinoma. CDR3s include the opening cysteine and the closing phenylalanine or tryptophan. A D gene is named only where the DNA matches it firmly. Size values are once, few and many counts, or a class for expanded clones, and some rows have none.

D	size	V	J	DNA	CDR3
-	-	TRBV5-4	TRBJ2-5	TGTGCCAGCAGCTTTGGTATCGAGACCCAGTACTTC	CASSFGIETQYF
-	-	TRBV18	TRBJ2-7	TGTGCCAGCTCACCAACCCCAGGGGTTATGTACGAGCAGTACTTC	CASSPTPGVMYEQYF
TRBD1	-	TRBV5-1	TRBJ2-5	TGCGCCAGCAGGCTGACAGGGCTGGGACAAGAGACCCAGTACTTC	CASRLTGLGQETQYF
-	-	TRBV28	TRBJ2-5	TGTGCCACCCTAGCCGGGGAGACCCAGTACTTC	CATLAGETQYF
-	-	TRBV5-6	TRBJ1-4	TGTGCCAGCAGCTCAGGGGTTTTAAGCACTAATGAAAAACTGTTTTTT	CASSSGVLSTNEKLFF
-	-	TRBV5-8	TRBJ2-5	TGTGCCAGCGGTGGCCGGGTGGGAGAGACCCAGTACTTC	CASGGRVGETQYF
-	once	TRBV6-6	TRBJ1-5	TGTGCCAGCGCAGGGCCAAATCAGCCCCAGCATTTT	CASAGPNQPQHF
TRBD2	-	TRBV7-9	TRBJ2-2	TGTGCCAGCAGCAGGCGGCGTATTAGCGGGACGAACACCGGGGAGCTGTTTTTT	CASSRRRISGTNTGELFF
-	-	TRBV28	TRBJ1-2	TGTGCCAGCAGTTTACAGGGCGTCTATGGCTACACCTTC	CASSLQGVYGYTF
TRBD2	-	TRBV4-2	TRBJ2-1	TGTGCCAGCAGCCAGGGGGCTCGAGCGGGAGTTGGCGATGAGCAGTTCTTC	CASSQGARAGVGDEQFF
-	-	TRBV5-4	TRBJ1-3	TGTGCCAGCAGCCGCGGACCGGACTCTGGAAACACCATATATTTT	CASSRGPDSGNTIYF
-	-	TRBV5-1	TRBJ1-4	TGCGTGACCCGAGGGGTGGGAATAGAAAAACTGTTTTTT	CVTRGVGIEKLFF
-	-	TRBV5-1	TRBJ1-1	TGCGCCAGCAGCTTGGAAGGTATGAACACTGAAGCTTTCTTT	CASSLEGMNTEAFF
TRBD2	-	TRBV2	TRBJ2-7	TGTGCCAGCAGTGAAGCCCAAGGGACTAGCGGGGAAGATTACGAGCAGTACTTC	CASSEAQGTSGEDYEQYF
-	-	TRBV2	TRBJ1-1	TGTGCCAGCAGTGCGGAACCGATGAACACTGAAGCTTTCTTT	CASSAEPMNTEAFF
TRBD2	-	TRBV7-2	TRBJ2-1	TGTGCCAGCAGCTTAAGGCTGACTAGCGGGAACCCGAGGGAGCAGTTCTTC	CASSLRLTSGNPREQFF